This T cell receptor beta chain was captured by sequencing in a study of OX40 agonist ivuxolimab in advanced cancers. Study-wide background: Intravenous ivuxolimab was administered to patients every 2 weeks at 0.01 to 10 mg/kg. Past anti-PD-1, anti-PD-L1 or anti-CTLA-4 therapy was accepted, and 30% to 50% had received some. General study results and limits: Expanded peripheral T cells had an undetermined antigen specificity.

Only a few counts were recorded for this clone. The antigen is not known. This CDR3 spans 10 amino acids. Trimming took off 6 bases at V and 9 bases at J, with 11 bases between the two ends. CDR1 and CDR2 from the germline V gene are DFQATT and SNEGSKA (reference sequence). TCRdb's copy holds only in-frame clones and misses some; the assay was immunoSEQ multiplex PCR. In the table there are 55,000 to 70,000 clones, around 88% of which are singletons. The sequencing here drew on CD4+ or CD8+ T cells sorted from blood, taken in a trial of the OX40 agonist ivuxolimab. The genes are TRBV20-1 and TRBJ1-1; no clear D gene. The clonotype was recovered from an adult with an advanced solid tumor such as melanoma, head and neck, liver or kidney cancer. Written as DNA, the CDR3 is TGCAGTGCCAGATCCCTGAAAGCTTTCTTT. This encodes CSARSLKAFF.